Listed here are 19 T cell receptor beta chains from one sample, sequenced in a study of T cell changes during pregnancy in multiple sclerosis. Using immunoSEQ multiplex PCR, the repertoire was profiled, and TCRdb retains in-frame clones only, with some absent. The repertoire consists of 50,000 to 80,000 clones, with about nine tenths occurring once and the leading ten covering more than 1.2%. The sequencing here drew on peripheral blood, taken in the second trimester of pregnancy. The receptor source for this set is a female donor with multiple sclerosis, enrolled in a pregnancy study.

The chain recombines TRBV14 with TRBJ1-2; 8 bases are shared with TRBD1. V trimming: 1 base; J trimming: 4 bases; junction bases outside the gene matches: 11. Germline V gene sequence: CDR1 SGHDN, CDR2 FVKESK. The CDR3 is 17 residues long. DNA of the CDR3: TGTGCCAGCAGCCAAGGAGGCAGGGGGCACCTCCCCTATGGCTACACCTTC. As protein: CASSQGGRGHLPYGYTF.

V usage is TRBV10-3 and J usage is TRBJ2-5; 7 bases are a match to TRBD1. J was trimmed by 4 bases and V by 4 bases; bases with no gene match: 15. The CDR3 is made up of 17 amino acids. Germline V gene lookup returns CDR1 ENHRY and CDR2 SYGVKD. The CDR3 nucleotides are TGTGCCATCAGTGGTTTTGCTTCGACAGGGTTGGGAGAGACCCAGTACTTC. Translation: CAISGFASTGLGETQYF.

The sample holds one count of this clone. The chain carries TRBV18 and TRBJ1-1; 9 bases line up with TRBD1. The CDR3 has 17 amino acids. With 6 bases clipped from V and 0 bases from J, the junction kept 11 bases outside the gene matches. The germline CDR1 and CDR2 sequences are KGHSH and LQKENI. CDR3 sequence: CASSPLGTGNLNTEAFF. CDR3 DNA: TGTGCCAGCTCGCCCCTGGGGACAGGGAATTTGAACACTGAAGCTTTCTTT.

J is TRBJ2-5 and V is TRBV14; TRBD1 matches 8 bases. The DNA end favors TRBJ2-7, so the J call may be wrong. This CDR3 has 13 amino acids. CDR1 is SGHDN and CDR2 is FVKESK in the germline V gene. The CDR3 loop reads CASSTWTGHEQYF. The DNA of the CDR3 is TGTGCCAGCAGCACCTGGACAGGGCACGAGCAGTACTTC.

This clone is a singleton in its sample. The V call is TRBV6-6, the J call TRBJ2-7; TRBD2 is a possible D gene (5 bases). Per the germline V gene, CDR1 is MNHNY and CDR2 is SVGAGI (reference sequence). V gave up 2 bases and J gave up 3 bases, with 14 bases separating them. CDR3 length equals 15 residues. The CDR3 protein is CASSYPRGSHYEQYF. The CDR3 coding sequence is TGTGCCAGCAGTTACCCGAGAGGGAGTCACTACGAGCAGTACTTC.

The chain recombines TRBV5-6 with TRBJ1-5; D possibly corresponds to TRBD1 (6 bases). Trimming cost V 0 bases and J 3 bases, with 19 bases left between them. This CDR3 is 18 amino acids long. Germline V gives CDR1 SGHDT, CDR2 YYEEEE. The DNA of the CDR3 is TGTGCCAGCAGCTTGGGTGAGGTCAGGGGAGATTTCAATCAGCCCCAGCATTTT. As protein: CASSLGEVRGDFNQPQHF.

The chain combines TRBV28 with TRBJ2-3; TRBD2 matches at 15 bases. The CDR3 spans 16 residues. The germline gives CDR1 MDHEN, CDR2 SYDVKM. The V and J ends lost 5 bases and 4 bases, in that order; junction bases with no gene match: 4. In DNA form, the CDR3 reads TGTGCCAGCAGTCTGGGACTAGCGGGAGGTCCAGATACGCAGTATTTT. Encoded protein: CASSLGLAGGPDTQYF.

This sequence joins TRBV4-2 and TRBJ1-1; 8 bases fit TRBD1. Germline CDR1 LGHNA, CDR2 YNFKEQ. Germline trimming cut 3 bases from V and 3 bases from J; bases unmatched to any gene: 18. CDR3 size: 19 residues. The CDR3: CASSHIWTGRWSYYTEAFF. DNA for the CDR3: TGTGCCAGCAGCCACATTTGGACAGGGAGGTGGTCCTATTACACTGAAGCTTTCTTT.

V and J are TRBV9 and TRBJ1-1; 8 bases agree with TRBD1. This CDR3 has 15 residues. The V segment lost 0 bases and the J segment 6 bases; nucleotides outside the gene matches: 7. Germline assignment: CDR1 SGDLS and CDR2 YYNGEE. The CDR3 sequence is CASSVALDRVAEAFF. CDR3 nucleotide sequence: TGTGCCAGCAGCGTAGCCTTGGACAGGGTGGCTGAAGCTTTCTTT.

The chain joins TRBV30 to TRBJ2-5, with 11 bases that match TRBD2. The ends lost 3 bases at V and 5 bases at J; junction bases unmatched: 11. CDR3 length: 16 residues. CDR1 is GTSNPN, CDR2 SVGIG, per germline (reference sequence). The CDR3 region has the DNA TGTGCCTGGAGCCCAAAACTAGCGGGAGTTCCTGAGACCCAGTACTTC. Residues: CAWSPKLAGVPETQYF.

The chain employs TRBV14 and TRBJ1-1; TRBD1 might be the D (5 bases). CDR3 size: 13 residues. Germline loops: CDR1 SGHDN, CDR2 FVKESK. Between the trimmed V and J ends, which lost 2 bases and 5 bases, there was a span of 9 bases. The CDR3 nucleotides are TGTGCCAGCAGCCAATTCAGGGCGACTGAAGCTTTCTTT. Its translation: CASSQFRATEAFF.

CDR3 DNA: TGTGCCAGCAGCTTGAGGTTAAGGCAGGAATTCTACAATGAGCAGTTCTTC. Encoded protein: CASSLRLRQEFYNEQFF. The J gene is TRBJ2-1, the V gene TRBV5-4; D is unclear. CDR3 length equals 17 residues. CDR1 and CDR2 (germline): SGHNT, YYREEE (reference sequence). Trimming stripped 1 base from V and 3 bases from J, with 17 bases between.

V and J are TRBV11-2 and TRBJ1-2; tentative D call: TRBD1 (5 bases). V was trimmed by 1 base and J by 2 bases, leaving 5 bases between them. Germline V gene sequence: CDR1 SGHAT, CDR2 FQNNGV. This CDR3 is built from 13 residues. The CDR3 here is CASSLGTNYGYTF. In nucleotides, the CDR3 is TGTGCCAGCAGCTTAGGGACAAACTATGGCTACACCTTC.

Only one count was recorded for this clone. The rearrangement links TRBV30 to TRBJ2-1, with 8 nucleotides matching TRBD2. J lost 5 bases, V lost 1 base, and 19 bases had no gene match. Germline V gene lookup returns CDR1 GTSNPN and CDR2 SVGIG (reference sequence). There are 19 residues in the CDR3. CDR3 sequence: CAWSGGEAGGFFLDNEQFF. The CDR3, as DNA: TGTGCCTGGAGTGGGGGCGAGGCGGGAGGTTTTTTCTTGGACAATGAGCAGTTCTTC.

V gene TRBV15 combines with J gene TRBJ2-7; TRBD2 might be the D (5 bases). CDR1 is LNHNV and CDR2 is YYDKDF in the germline V gene (reference sequence). The V and J ends lost 0 bases and 5 bases respectively, with 11 bases between them. The CDR3 has 14 amino acids. The CDR3 loop is CATSREPASNEQYF. Written as DNA, the CDR3 is TGTGCCACCAGCAGAGAGCCTGCTAGCAACGAGCAGTACTTC.

The CDR3 nucleotides are TGTGCCAGCAGTGCCGAATCCGAGGGCACTGGAAACACCATATATTTT. As protein: CASSAESEGTGNTIYF. The V gene is TRBV6-1, the J gene TRBJ1-3, with no clear D. The germline V and J ends were trimmed by 4 bases and 2 bases, with 15 bases remaining between them. The CDR3 extends over 16 amino acids. CDR1 and CDR2 (germline): MNHNS, SASEGT.

The rearrangement uses TRBV7-9 and TRBJ1-2; D is ambiguous. Germline values: CDR1 SEHNR, CDR2 FQNEAQ (reference sequence). The CDR3 contains 16 residues. V was cut by 5 bases and J by 0 bases, with 16 bases left in between. CDR3 residues: CASSPPSEGSNYGYTF. In DNA form, the CDR3 reads TGTGCCAGCAGCCCCCCGTCGGAGGGATCTAACTATGGCTACACCTTC.

About this clone itself: The sample holds other DNA sequences that translate to the same CDR3. This chain joins TRBV28 and TRBJ2-7, with 7 positions matching TRBD2. There are 13 residues in the CDR3. Germline assignment: CDR1 MDHEN and CDR2 SYDVKM. The junction had 4 bases not matched to a gene; V was cut back by 6 bases and J by 2 bases. CDR3 DNA: TGTGCCAGCAGGGGGGGAGGGGCCTACGAGCAGTACTTC. Its protein product is CASRGGGAYEQYF.

This chain connects TRBV6-5 to TRBJ2-5; no clear D gene. Germline V gene data show CDR1 as MNHEY and CDR2 as SVGAGI. V was trimmed by 0 bases and J by 5 bases, leaving 7 bases between them. The CDR3 spans 13 residues. Here the CDR3 reads CASSYSTAETQYF. The CDR3 bases are TGTGCCAGCAGTTACTCGACTGCGGAGACCCAGTACTTC.